This T cell receptor (beta chain) was captured by sequencing in a study of T cells in Graves' hyperthyroidism and ophthalmopathy. This CDR3 is 12 amino acids long. Germline loops: CDR1 DFQATT, CDR2 SNEGSKA (reference sequence). V lost 6 bases to trimming and J lost 4 bases, with 13 bases between them. This clonotype was seen at least ten times. RNA transcripts served as the template for amplifying TCR beta CDR3 regions. RT-PCR in the first round (using the HTBI primer set) targeted the TCR CDR3. Each CDR3 protein gets one entry after TCRdb re-called the multiplex PCR reads with MiXCR. Altogether about 710,000 distinct CDR3 sequences are present, approximately 16% being singletons, with the ten largest covering over 7.5%. Each patient was aged 18 to 65 and had newly diagnosed hyperthyroidism of under 2 months' duration. Patients were excluded for uncontrolled infection, other autoimmune disease, pregnancy or lactation. The PBMCs had their origin in about 9.7 ml of fresh peripheral blood.

The receptor was isolated from a man between 18 and 29 years old with Graves' hyperthyroidism. The chain recombines TRBV20-1 with TRBJ2-7, with D maybe TRBD1 (6 bases). Sequenced material: blood. The DNA for the CDR3 is TGCAGTGCCGCCGAGGGGGTATACGAGCAGTACTTC. It specifies CSAAEGVYEQYF.